The clone carrying this TCR beta chain was recorded once. The Seattle patients joined while their infection was active and were tracked longitudinally afterward. Sequencing used immunoSEQ multiplex PCR; TCRdb keeps in-frame clones, though not all of them. The sample consists of 250,000 to 400,000 clones, approximately 88% of them appearing once. This sample is drawn from a study of blood T cell repertoires in COVID-19. On the study more broadly: Collection of acute and convalescent COVID-19 samples took place in the United States, Italy and Spain. Sources were T cells, B-cell-depleted T cells, or PBMCs; the material itself was cDNA or gDNA.

The CDR3 is 15 amino acids. Germline values: CDR1 MGHDK, CDR2 SYGVNS. J lost 8 bases, V lost 5 bases, and 8 bases had no gene match. The chain is built from TRBV25-1 and TRBJ2-1; 11 bases line up with TRBD1. The sequence derives from a woman aged 30 to 39 with COVID-19, enrolled during active disease. Sequences were obtained from peripheral blood. CDR3 amino acids: CASSRGWTGGDEQFF. As DNA, the CDR3 is TGTGCCAGCAGTCGAGGATGGACAGGGGGCGATGAGCAGTTCTTC.